The clone carrying this T cell receptor (beta chain) was observed a few times. This specimen belongs to a study of blood T cell repertoires in COVID-19. Study-wide background: Donors in the United States, Italy and Spain gave samples during acute or convalescent COVID-19.

V lost 8 bases, J lost 0 bases, and 13 bases lay in between. CDR3 length equals 14 residues. The germline V gene has CDR1 SGHAT and CDR2 FQNNGV. Generated by immunoSEQ multiplex PCR, the TCRdb table keeps only in-frame clones and is missing some. Of some 150,000 clones listed, roughly 90% were seen once; the top ten hold 0.9% to 0.95%. The sequenced sample consisted of peripheral blood. The source of this sequence is a woman aged 50 to 65 with acute or convalescent COVID-19. The chain employs TRBV11-2 and TRBJ1-1; D gene unclear. For the CDR3, the DNA is TGTGCCAGCGCCCTAATGCCCATGAACACTGAAGCTTTCTTT. It codes for CASALMPMNTEAFF.